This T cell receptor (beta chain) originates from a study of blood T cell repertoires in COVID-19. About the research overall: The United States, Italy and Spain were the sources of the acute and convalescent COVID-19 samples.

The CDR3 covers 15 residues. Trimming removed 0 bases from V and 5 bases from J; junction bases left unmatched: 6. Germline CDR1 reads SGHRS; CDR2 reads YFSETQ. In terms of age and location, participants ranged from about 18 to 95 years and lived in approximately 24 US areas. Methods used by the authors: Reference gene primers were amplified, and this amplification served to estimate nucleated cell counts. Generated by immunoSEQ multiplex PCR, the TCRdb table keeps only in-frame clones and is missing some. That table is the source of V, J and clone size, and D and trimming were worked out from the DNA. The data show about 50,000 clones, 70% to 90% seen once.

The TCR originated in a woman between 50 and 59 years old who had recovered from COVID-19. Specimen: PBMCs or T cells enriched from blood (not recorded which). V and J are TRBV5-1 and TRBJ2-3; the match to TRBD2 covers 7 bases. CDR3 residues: CASSLGLAAKDTQYF. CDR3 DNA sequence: TGCGCCAGCAGCTTGGGGCTAGCGGCCAAAGATACGCAGTATTTT.